This TCR beta chain was captured by sequencing in a study of cytomegalovirus exposure and HLA in healthy donors (dated 2017 in TCRdb). With respect to the entire study: According to an earlier analysis of around 600 of the donors, 150 million to 200 million T cells yielded 95 million to 140 million unique TCR beta sequences and about 300 Gb of sequence data. Roughly 300 gigabases of sequencing data and tens of millions of unique TCR sequences made up an early release that covered approximately 650 HLA-typed donors. Of the 398 genotyped donors, over 70% fell in the genetic ancestry cluster associated with self-reported Caucasian donors. The study aimed to test whether cataloging public T cell receptors could reveal signatures of past pathogen exposure. The study used immunosequencing to profile the T cell repertoires of 600 to 850 subjects and linked those repertoires to cytomegalovirus serostatus. A separate validation cohort of 100 to 150 different subjects was used in addition to the roughly 700-subject first cohort. To predict cytomegalovirus infection status, the study combined high-throughput TCR immunosequencing, statistical association of individual TCRs with disease status, and machine learning. A later analysis re-examined previously published TCR beta repertoires from more than 550 donors and added high-resolution HLA genotyping to investigate patterns of TCR occurrence. The later analysis used no new phenotypic data to find candidate immune exposures, relying instead on TCR beta sequences and their occurrence across donors. An earlier analysis of 587 of the donors applied high-throughput TCR beta sequencing to assess whether each TCR beta V gene segment acted as functional or pseudogenic. Alongside the repertoire data, information on donor age, sex, ethnicity and CMV serostatus was compiled. In a later genetic analysis, genome-wide SNP genotypes for about 55% of the roughly 670 donors were used, and that subset was treated as a discovery cohort. Every discovery cohort repertoire had been produced on one sequencing platform. Both class I and class II loci were covered by HLA typing, at four-digit resolution. Typing coverage varied by locus: about 620-640 donors for A, B, C, DRB1 and DQB1; some 520 for DQA1; nearly 610 for DPA1; roughly 450 for DPB1. Because of strong linkage in the cohort, roughly five DR-DQ haplotypes were treated as single units for association and clustering. Among some 400 genotyped donors of the cohort, an average of about 220,000 unique TCR beta nucleotide sequences was sequenced per donor, of which roughly 17% were non-productive. General conclusions and limits of the study: A total of about 150 TCR beta chains were listed by the study as associated with cytomegalovirus. In a later analysis, most CMV-associated TCR beta chains were found to appear HLA-restricted, with HLA associations seemingly driven largely by CMV exposure. The 87-base-pair reads could not distinguish some IMGT-functional V segments, including TRBV6-2 and TRBV6-3, so those segments were excluded. While some public TCRs were present in many individuals, most TCR sequences turned up only very rarely across donors. In vitro tests confirmed that a few of the cytomegalovirus-associated TCR beta chains recognize cytomegalovirus antigens. The sequencing pipeline was judged likely to have produced a cluster of highly shared sequence variants as a technical artifact. A later analysis reported that several top co-occurrence clusters appeared linked to parvovirus B19, influenza, CMV and Epstein-Barr virus. Because HLA typing was missing for some donors at each locus, association tests included only the typed subset. Assigning TCR associations to individual alleles was difficult when HLA alleles, especially DR and DQ, strongly co-occurred. In an earlier analysis of more than 450 of the donors, most TCR beta V segments were observed in productive rearrangements about 90% or about 30% of the time, broadly matching IMGT annotations. According to a later analysis, TCR association rates differed among HLA loci, with DRB1 alleles showing the most associated TCRs and HLA-C alleles showing the fewest. In a later analysis, HLA-associated TCR beta chains were found to be more clonally expanded and to have lower generation probabilities than equally common non-associated chains. This cohort had only TCR beta chains sequenced, and the lack of alpha or paired-chain data limited which features could be detected. Specific HLA alleles were associated with 16,951 TCR beta sequences at a false discovery rate of 0.05 in a later analysis. The authors suggested that the approach could potentially be extended to other disease states and immunological phenotypes. For the cohort, immune exposure information was limited to CMV serostatus. Compared with the approximately 710-donor mean, donors in an Asian-associated ancestry cluster had fewer N-insertions in productive TCRs, according to a later genetic analysis. Correlated functional status among segregating V segments might reflect linkage disequilibrium, but an unknown experimental factor could not be ruled out. Sequencing depth was assumed to be roughly uniform across donors in the presence/absence analyses, though that assumption may not hold. The classifier was reported to diagnose cytomegalovirus status with high specificity and sensitivity in both the original and validation cohorts. Because counts were too low, about 15 rarely observed V segments, including chromosome 9 orphons, were left out of the earlier analysis of approximately 580 of the donors. A further reported finding was that TCR beta sequences accurately predicted the HLA-A and HLA-B alleles for most subjects in the first cohort. A later genetic analysis associated a missense DCLRE1C variant with V-gene and J-gene trimming of TCR beta chains, and an independent cohort replicated the association.

Preparation of the library involved the immunoSEQ multiplex PCR assay. For the multiplex PCR, a mixture combining 60 forward primers for TCR Vbeta segments and 13 reverse primers for TCR Jbeta segments was used. Amplification of the CDR3 region of rearranged TCR beta genes was performed with a multiplex PCR assay on genomic DNA. On the Illumina HiSeq System, the amplified TCR beta libraries were sequenced as 87-base-pair reads. For the original study's pipeline: A later analysis counted some 80 million unique TCR beta chains across the 550 to 700 repertoires, and roughly 9.9 million of these chains were shared by at least two donors. Raw reads were error-corrected and collapsed into unique sequences by a nearest-neighbor algorithm in which closely related sequences were merged to remove PCR and sequencing errors. To assign V, D and J gene segments, CDR3 sequences were aligned to IMGT reference sequences. Each retained sequence needed at least a six-nucleotide match to both a V gene segment and a J gene segment. Rearrangements were called productive when the CDR3 lacked stop codons and stayed in frame with V and J; all others were non-productive. Following IMGT convention, CDR3 was defined as the stretch from the second conserved V-encoded cysteine up to the conserved J-encoded phenylalanine. The earlier analysis of about 620 of the donors excluded sequences that lacked an unambiguous match to a single V gene segment. In an earlier analysis of 587 of the donors, V segments were called functional above 56.7% productive rearrangements and were called segregating when the between-donor standard deviation exceeded 5%. A statistical classification framework was built for diagnosing cytomegalovirus status from the catalog of TCR beta chain sequences. In a later analysis, V and J genes were assigned by comparing TCR nucleotide sequences against IMGT/GENE-DB human TR gene sequences. A later analysis assigned CDR3 sequences and most-parsimonious VDJ recombination scenarios with the TCRdist pipeline. In a later analysis, every TCR beta chain was defined by the combination of its CDR3 amino acid sequence and its V-gene family, and reads without a unique V-gene family were dropped. As a way to deal with suspected cross-contamination and a sequencing artifact, a later analysis dropped roughly 600 nucleotide sequences that were highly shared and had low generation probability. In a later analysis, a clonal expansion index for each public chain was calculated from normalized within-repertoire ranks of inferred template counts. In a later analysis, generation probabilities were computed using a VDJ recombination model fitted to out-of-frame rearrangements, and the results were checked against IGoR. A later analysis scored TCR-TCR, TCR-HLA and TCR-CMV co-occurrence with hypergeometric tests, applying a repertoire-size bias correction to TCR pairs. A later analysis estimated false discovery rates by permuting HLA or CMV assignments 20 times. A later analysis grouped co-occurring TCRs with DBSCAN, adding TCRdist sequence similarity when clustering within HLA-allele-positive subsets. Repertoires with fewer than 30,000 or more than 120,000 public chains were left out of co-occurrence clustering, as were five repertoires with anomalous nucleotide sharing. TCRdb carries this immuneACCESS record with in-frame sequences only. Its versions omit some clonotypes, under half of them owing to an unresolved V gene in the studies checked, with the rest unexplained. The DNA was the basis for D and trimming; V, J and clone size are from that table. This sample comprises roughly 160,000 clones, approximately 77% of them detected only once. In total, the top ten clones hold more than 3% of the sample.

Details on this clone: There is no known antigen for this receptor. Base qualities were left out, and no much larger clone turns up one base away.

In the germline V gene (reference sequence), CDR1 corresponds to SGHNT and CDR2 to YYREEE. The CDR3 contains 17 residues, cysteine and phenylalanine counted. Solely the CDR3 DNA is kept, with 51 bases framed from the first base. The V end gives up 1 base and the J end 5 bases, leaving 10 bases in the junction not matched to a gene. The cohort comprised around 700 healthy bone marrow donors. At the time of sampling, every cohort member was nominally healthy, though immune exposures that went unrecorded were likely present. The donor tested CMV seropositive, placing the donor among the approximately 290 seropositive members of the cohort. A peripheral blood sample was provided by each donor, and peripheral blood mononuclear cells were used for TCR beta sequencing. The Qiagen DNeasy Blood Extraction Kit was used to extract genomic DNA from the blood cell samples.

Specimen: PBMCs. The rearrangement joined TRBV5-4 to TRBJ2-3; 10 bases in the middle match TRBD2. The sequence was obtained from a man aged 25-40 years in good health and CMV-seropositive. The CDR3 loop reads CASSLMMSGGAGDTQYF. Read as DNA, the sequence is TGTGCCAGCAGCTTGATGATGAGCGGGGGGGCGGGAGATACGCAGTATTTT.